The present T cell receptor (beta chain) was sequenced within a study of blood T cell repertoires in COVID-19. Unmatched junction bases numbered 7, after V lost 0 bases and J lost 6 bases. This CDR3 contains 17 residues. The germline CDR1 and CDR2 sequences are LGHNA and YSLEER. Clones were read by immunoSEQ multiplex PCR, and TCRdb kept only the in-frame ones, dropping some. Of 320,000 or so clones in the sample, roughly nine tenths were seen once. V and J are TRBV4-3 and TRBJ2-1; 11 bases are a match to TRBD2. Sequenced: PBMCs or T cells enriched from blood (not recorded which). The source of this sequence is a woman aged 30 to 39 who had recovered from COVID-19. CDR3 in DNA: TGCGCCAGCAGCCAAGATCCTATAGCGGGGGGGCCCAATGAGCAGTTCTTC. Its protein product is CASSQDPIAGGPNEQFF.